This TCR beta chain was captured by sequencing in a study of blood T cell repertoires in COVID-19. Study-level background: The origin of the acute and convalescent COVID-19 samples was the United States, Italy and Spain. PBMCs, B-cell-depleted T cells, or T cells provided the cDNA or gDNA that made up the material.

Methods used by the authors: The authors estimated nucleated cell counts from reference gene primer amplification. Profiled with immunoSEQ multiplex PCR; TCRdb holds only in-frame clones, not every one. For V, J and clone size, that table is used; D and trimming come from the DNA. Of about 120,000 clones in the sample, 90% were seen once. CDR1 SQVTM and CDR2 ANQGSEA come from the germline V gene. CDR3 size: 16 residues. Trimming cost V 0 bases and J 3 bases; bases outside gene matches: 7. Sequenced sample: peripheral blood. The chain joins TRBV29-1 to TRBJ1-2; 10 bases line up with TRBD1. The TCR was taken from a human donor with active COVID-19. The donor label of this sample is uncertain. CDR3 protein: CSVEDPGTGEDYGYTF. CDR3 coding DNA: TGCAGCGTTGAAGATCCAGGGACAGGGGAAGACTATGGCTACACCTTC.